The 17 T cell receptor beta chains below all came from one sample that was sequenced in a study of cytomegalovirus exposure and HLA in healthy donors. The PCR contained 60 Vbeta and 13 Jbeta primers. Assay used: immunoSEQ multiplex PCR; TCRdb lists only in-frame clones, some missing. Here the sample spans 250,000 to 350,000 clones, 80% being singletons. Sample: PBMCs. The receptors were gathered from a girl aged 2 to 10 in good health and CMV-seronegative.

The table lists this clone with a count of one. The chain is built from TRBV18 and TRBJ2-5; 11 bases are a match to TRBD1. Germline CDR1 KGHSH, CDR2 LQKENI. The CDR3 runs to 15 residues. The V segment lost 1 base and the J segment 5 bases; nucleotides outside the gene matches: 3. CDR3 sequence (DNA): TGTGCCAGCTCACCACGGACAGGGGGCGGCGAGACCCAGTACTTC. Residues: CASSPRTGGGETQYF.

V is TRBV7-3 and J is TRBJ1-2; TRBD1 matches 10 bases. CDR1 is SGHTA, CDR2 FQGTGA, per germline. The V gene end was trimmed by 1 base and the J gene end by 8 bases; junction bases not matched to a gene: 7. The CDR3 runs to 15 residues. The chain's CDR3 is CASSLMGQGSGGYTF. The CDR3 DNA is TGTGCCAGCAGCTTAATGGGACAGGGGTCTGGAGGCTACACCTTC.

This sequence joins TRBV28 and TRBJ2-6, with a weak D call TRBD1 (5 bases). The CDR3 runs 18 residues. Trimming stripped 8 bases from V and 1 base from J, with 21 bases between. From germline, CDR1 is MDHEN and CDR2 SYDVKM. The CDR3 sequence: CASQPYGRAGSGANVLTF. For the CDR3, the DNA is TGTGCCAGCCAACCTTACGGCAGGGCTGGATCTGGGGCCAACGTCCTGACTTTC.

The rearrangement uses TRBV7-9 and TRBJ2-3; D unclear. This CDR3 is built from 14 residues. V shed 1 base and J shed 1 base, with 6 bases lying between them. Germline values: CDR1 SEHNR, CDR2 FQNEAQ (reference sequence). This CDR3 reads CASSLEAGTDTQYF. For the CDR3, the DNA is TGTGCCAGCAGCTTAGAAGCCGGCACAGATACGCAGTATTTT.

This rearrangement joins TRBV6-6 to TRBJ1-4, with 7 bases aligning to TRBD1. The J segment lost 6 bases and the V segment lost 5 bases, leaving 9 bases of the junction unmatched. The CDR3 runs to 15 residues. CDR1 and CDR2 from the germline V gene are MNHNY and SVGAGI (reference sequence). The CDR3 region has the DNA TGTGCCAGCAGTACCCAGGGGGGCGGAGATGAAAAACTGTTTTTT. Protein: CASSTQGGGDEKLFF.

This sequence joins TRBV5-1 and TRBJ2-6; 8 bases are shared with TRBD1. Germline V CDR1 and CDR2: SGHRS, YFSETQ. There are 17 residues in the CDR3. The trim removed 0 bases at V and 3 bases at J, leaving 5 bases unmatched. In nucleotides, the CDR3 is TGCGCCAGCAGCTTGGCCTGGACAGGGAATGGGGCCAACGTCCTGACTTTC. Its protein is CASSLAWTGNGANVLTF. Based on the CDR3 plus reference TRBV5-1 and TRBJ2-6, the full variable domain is KAGVTQTPRYLIKTRGQQVTLSCSPISGHRSVSWYQQTPGQGLQFLFEYFSETQRNKGNFPGRFSGRQFSNSRSEMNVSTLELGDSALYLCASSLAWTGNGANVLTFGAGSRLTVL.

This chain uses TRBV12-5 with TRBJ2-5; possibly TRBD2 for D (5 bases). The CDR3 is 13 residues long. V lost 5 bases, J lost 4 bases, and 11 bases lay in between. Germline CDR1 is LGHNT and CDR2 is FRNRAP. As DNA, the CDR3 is TGTGCTAGTGGTCCCACCCGGGGAGAGACCCAGTACTTC. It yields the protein CASGPTRGETQYF.

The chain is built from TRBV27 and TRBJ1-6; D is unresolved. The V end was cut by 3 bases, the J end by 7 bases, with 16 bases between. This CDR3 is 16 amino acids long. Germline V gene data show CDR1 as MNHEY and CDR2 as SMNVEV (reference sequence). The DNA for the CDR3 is TGTGCCAGCAGTTTGCCCCCCCGGGGAGGGAATTCACCCCTCCACTTT. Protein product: CASSLPPRGGNSPLHF.

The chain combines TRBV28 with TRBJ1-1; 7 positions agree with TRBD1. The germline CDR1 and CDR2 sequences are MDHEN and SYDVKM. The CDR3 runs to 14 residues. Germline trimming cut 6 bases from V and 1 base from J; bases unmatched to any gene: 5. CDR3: CASRLDRENTEAFF. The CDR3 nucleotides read TGTGCCAGCAGACTCGACAGGGAGAACACTGAAGCTTTCTTT.

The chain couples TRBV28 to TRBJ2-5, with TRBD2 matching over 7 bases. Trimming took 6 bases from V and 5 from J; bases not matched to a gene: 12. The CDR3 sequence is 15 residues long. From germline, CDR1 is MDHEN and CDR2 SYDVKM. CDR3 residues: CASSPGGRARETQYF. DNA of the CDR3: TGTGCCAGCAGCCCTGGGGGGAGGGCCCGGGAGACCCAGTACTTC.

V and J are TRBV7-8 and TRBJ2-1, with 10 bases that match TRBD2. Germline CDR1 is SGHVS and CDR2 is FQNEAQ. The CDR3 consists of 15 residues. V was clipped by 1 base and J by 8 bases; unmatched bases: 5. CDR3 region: CASSLGASGSHEQFF. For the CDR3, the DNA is TGTGCCAGCAGCTTAGGGGCTAGCGGGAGCCATGAGCAGTTCTTC.

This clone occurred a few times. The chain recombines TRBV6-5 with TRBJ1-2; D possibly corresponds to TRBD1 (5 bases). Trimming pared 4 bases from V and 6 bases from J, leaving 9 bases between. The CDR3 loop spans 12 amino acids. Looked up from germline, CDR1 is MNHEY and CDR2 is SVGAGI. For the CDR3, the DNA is TGTGCCAGCAGTTCGACAGAAGATGGCTACACCTTC. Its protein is CASSSTEDGYTF.

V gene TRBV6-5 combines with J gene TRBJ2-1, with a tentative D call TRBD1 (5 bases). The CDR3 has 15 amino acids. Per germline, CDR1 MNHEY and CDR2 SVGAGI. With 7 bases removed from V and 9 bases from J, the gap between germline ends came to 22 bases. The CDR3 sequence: CASKPAIGESGEQFF. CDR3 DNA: TGTGCCAGCAAACCGGCTATAGGGGAATCCGGTGAGCAGTTCTTC.

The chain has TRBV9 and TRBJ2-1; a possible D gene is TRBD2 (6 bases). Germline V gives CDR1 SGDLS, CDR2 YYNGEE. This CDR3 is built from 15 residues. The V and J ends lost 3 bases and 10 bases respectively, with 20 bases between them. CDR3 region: CASSAQGTRPREQFF. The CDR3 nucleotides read TGTGCCAGCAGCGCCCAAGGGACTCGACCTAGGGAGCAGTTCTTC. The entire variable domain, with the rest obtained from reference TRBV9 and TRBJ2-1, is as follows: DSGVTQTPKHLITATGQRVTLRCSPRSGDLSVYWYQQSLDQGLQFLIQYYNGEERAKGNILERFSAQQFPDLHSELNLSSLELGDSALYFCASSAQGTRPREQFFGPGTRLTVL.

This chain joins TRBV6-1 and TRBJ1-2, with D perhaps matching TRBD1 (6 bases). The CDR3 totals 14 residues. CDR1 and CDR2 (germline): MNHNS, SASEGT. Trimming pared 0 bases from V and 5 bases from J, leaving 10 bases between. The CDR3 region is CASSEAYRDYGYTF. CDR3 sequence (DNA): TGTGCCAGCAGTGAAGCTTACAGGGATTATGGCTACACCTTC.

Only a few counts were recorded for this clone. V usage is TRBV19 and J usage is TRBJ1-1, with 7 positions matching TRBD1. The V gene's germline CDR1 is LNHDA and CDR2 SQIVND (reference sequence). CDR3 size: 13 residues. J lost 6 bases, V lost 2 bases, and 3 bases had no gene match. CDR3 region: CASSITQGAEAFF. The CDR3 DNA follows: TGTGCCAGTAGTATAACTCAGGGGGCTGAAGCTTTCTTT.

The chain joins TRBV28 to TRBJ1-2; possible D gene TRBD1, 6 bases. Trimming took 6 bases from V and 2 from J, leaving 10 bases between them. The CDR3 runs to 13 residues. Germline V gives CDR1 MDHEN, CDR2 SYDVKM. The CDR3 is CASRRTENYGYTF. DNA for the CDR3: TGTGCCAGCAGGCGGACAGAGAACTATGGCTACACCTTC.